Following are 9 T cell receptor beta chains from one sample sequenced in a study of CD8 T cells in Susac syndrome. RNA totalling roughly 0.45 to 1 ug underwent reverse transcription with random hexamers. TCRdb called the immunoSEQ multiplex PCR reads again in MiXCR, with one record for every CDR3 protein. This sample has about 180,000 distinct CDR3 sequences, with 85% to 95% found just once. What was sequenced was CD4+ T cells from PBMCs. These receptor sequences come from a human donor with Susac syndrome.

The chain couples TRBV20-1 to TRBJ1-5, with D perhaps TRBD1 (5 bases). Germline CDR1 is DFQATT and CDR2 is SNEGSKA (reference sequence). This CDR3 is 14 amino acids long. The ends were cut back, 3 bases at V and 5 bases at J, with 14 bases in the middle. The CDR3 nucleotides are TGCAGTGCTAGGCCGGGGCGACGAGATCAGCCCCAGCATTTT. It yields the protein CSARPGRRDQPQHF.

The CDR3 nucleotides are TGTGCCAGCAGCTTATCCACAGGTAACAATGAGCAGTTCTTC. Residues: CASSLSTGNNEQFF. The rearrangement links TRBV7-9 to TRBJ2-1; D is possibly TRBD1 (5 bases). The CDR3 contains 14 residues. CDR1 SEHNR and CDR2 FQNEAQ come from the germline V gene (reference sequence). V lost 2 bases and J lost 5, with 10 bases in between.

The chain carries TRBV11-2 and TRBJ2-7, with TRBD1 matching 7 bases. Germline V lookup: CDR1 SGHAT, CDR2 FQNNGV. CDR3 length: 15 amino acids. The J segment lost 1 base and the V segment lost 5 bases, leaving 8 bases of the junction unmatched. The CDR3 sequence: CASSPLGQASYEQYF. Here the CDR3 DNA reads TGTGCCAGCAGCCCGCTAGGACAGGCTTCCTACGAGCAGTACTTC.

This sequence joins TRBV20-1 and TRBJ2-1; TRBD1 is a possible D gene (5 bases). Trimming shortened V by 4 bases and J by 4 bases, and 14 bases separated the two germline ends. CDR1 is DFQATT, CDR2 SNEGSKA, per germline (reference sequence). The CDR3 runs to 14 residues. CDR3 amino acids: CSAKGRGWYNEQFF. The CDR3 DNA reads as TGCAGTGCTAAGGGAAGGGGCTGGTACAATGAGCAGTTCTTC.

The chain employs TRBV2 and TRBJ2-7; a weak D match, TRBD1 (5 bases). Trimming removed 3 bases from V and 5 bases from J, with 11 bases in between. The CDR3 has 13 residues. CDR1 is SNHLY and CDR2 is FYNNEI in the germline V gene. The CDR3 sequence: CASSDTGQHEQYF. CDR3 DNA sequence: TGTGCCAGCAGTGATACAGGTCAACACGAGCAGTACTTC. Full variable domain (missing parts from reference TRBV2 and TRBJ2-7): EPEVTQTPSHQVTQMGQEVILRCVPISNHLYFYWYRQILGQKVEFLVSFYNNEISEKSEIFDDQFSVERPDGSNFTLKIRSTKLEDSAMYFCASSDTGQHEQYFGPGTRLTVT.

The genes are TRBV9 and TRBJ2-1; tentatively, D is TRBD1 or TRBD2 (5 bases each). Germline V gives CDR1 SGDLS, CDR2 YYNGEE. The CDR3 runs 14 residues. Trimming took 4 bases from V and 10 from J, leaving 18 bases between them. CDR3 sequence reads: CASSSRDEPEEQFF. CDR3 DNA: TGTGCCAGCAGCTCCCGGGACGAACCGGAGGAGCAGTTCTTC.

The CDR3 DNA reads TGTGCCAGCAGCTTGGCCCGAGCGGGGTTCGGACACAATGAGCAGTTCTTC. This encodes CASSLARAGFGHNEQFF. V and J are TRBV13 and TRBJ2-1, with 7 bases fitting TRBD2. The CDR3 consists of 17 residues. Losses at the gene ends were 3 bases for V and 5 bases for J; bases not matched to a gene: 13. Germline CDR1 reads PRHDT; CDR2 reads FYEKMQ (reference sequence).

V usage is TRBV11-3 and J usage is TRBJ2-1; D not resolved. The V end was cut by 5 bases, the J end by 5 bases, with 13 bases between. Looked up from germline, CDR1 is SGHNT and CDR2 is YENEEA. The CDR3 totals 14 residues. CDR3 loop: CASSGRSLNNEQFF. CDR3 DNA: TGTGCCAGCAGCGGCCGTTCCCTTAACAATGAGCAGTTCTTC.

CDR3 coding DNA: TGTGCCAGCAGTGTACGACAGGTAGAGGGCTACACCTTC. The encoded protein is CASSVRQVEGYTF. The rearrangement joins TRBV2 to TRBJ1-2; D is perhaps TRBD1 (6 bases). The CDR3 runs 13 residues. Between the trimmed V and J ends, which lost 4 bases and 8 bases, there was a span of 14 bases. In germline, CDR1 is SNHLY, CDR2 FYNNEI.